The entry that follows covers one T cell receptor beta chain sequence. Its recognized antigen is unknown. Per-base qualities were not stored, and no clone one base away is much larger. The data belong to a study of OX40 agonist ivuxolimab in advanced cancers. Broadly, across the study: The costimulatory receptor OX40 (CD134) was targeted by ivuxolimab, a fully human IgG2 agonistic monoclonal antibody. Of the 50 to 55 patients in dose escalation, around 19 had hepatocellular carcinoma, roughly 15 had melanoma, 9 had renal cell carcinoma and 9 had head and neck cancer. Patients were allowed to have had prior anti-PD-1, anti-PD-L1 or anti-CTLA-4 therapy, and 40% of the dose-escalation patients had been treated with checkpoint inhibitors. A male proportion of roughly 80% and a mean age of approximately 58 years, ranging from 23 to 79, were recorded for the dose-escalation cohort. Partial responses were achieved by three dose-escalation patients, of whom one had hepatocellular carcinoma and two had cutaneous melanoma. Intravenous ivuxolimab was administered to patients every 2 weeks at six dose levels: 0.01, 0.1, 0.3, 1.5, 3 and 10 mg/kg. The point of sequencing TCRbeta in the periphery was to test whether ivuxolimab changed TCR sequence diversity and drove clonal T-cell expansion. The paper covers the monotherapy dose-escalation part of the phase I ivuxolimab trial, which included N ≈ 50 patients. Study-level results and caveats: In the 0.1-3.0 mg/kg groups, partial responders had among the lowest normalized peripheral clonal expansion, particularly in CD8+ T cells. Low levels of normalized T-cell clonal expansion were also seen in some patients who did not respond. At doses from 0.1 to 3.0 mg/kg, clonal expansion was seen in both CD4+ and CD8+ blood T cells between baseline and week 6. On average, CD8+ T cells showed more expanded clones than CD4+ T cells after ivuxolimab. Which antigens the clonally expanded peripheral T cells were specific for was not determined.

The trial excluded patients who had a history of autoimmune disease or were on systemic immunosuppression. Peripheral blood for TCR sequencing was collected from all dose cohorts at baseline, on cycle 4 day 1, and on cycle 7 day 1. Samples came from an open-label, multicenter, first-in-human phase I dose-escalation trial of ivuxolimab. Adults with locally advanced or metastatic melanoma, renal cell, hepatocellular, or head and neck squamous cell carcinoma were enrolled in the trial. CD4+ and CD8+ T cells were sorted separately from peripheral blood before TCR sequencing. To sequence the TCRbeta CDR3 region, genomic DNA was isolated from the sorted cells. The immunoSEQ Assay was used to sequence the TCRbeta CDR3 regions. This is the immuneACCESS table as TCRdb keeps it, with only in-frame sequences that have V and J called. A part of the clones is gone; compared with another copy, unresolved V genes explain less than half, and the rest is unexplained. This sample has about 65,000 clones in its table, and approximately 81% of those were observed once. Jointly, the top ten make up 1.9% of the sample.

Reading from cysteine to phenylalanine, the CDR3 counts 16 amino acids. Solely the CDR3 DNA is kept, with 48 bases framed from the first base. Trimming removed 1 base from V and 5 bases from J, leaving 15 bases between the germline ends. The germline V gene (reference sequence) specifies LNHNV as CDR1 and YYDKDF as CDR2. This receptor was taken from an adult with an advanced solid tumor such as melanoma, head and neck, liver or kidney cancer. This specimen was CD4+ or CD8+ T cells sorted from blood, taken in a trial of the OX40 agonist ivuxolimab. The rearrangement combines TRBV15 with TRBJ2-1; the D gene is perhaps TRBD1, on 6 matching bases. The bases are TGTGCCACCAGCAGAGGCGCAGGGGTGGAAAACAATGAGCAGTTCTTC. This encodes CATSRGAGVENNEQFF.